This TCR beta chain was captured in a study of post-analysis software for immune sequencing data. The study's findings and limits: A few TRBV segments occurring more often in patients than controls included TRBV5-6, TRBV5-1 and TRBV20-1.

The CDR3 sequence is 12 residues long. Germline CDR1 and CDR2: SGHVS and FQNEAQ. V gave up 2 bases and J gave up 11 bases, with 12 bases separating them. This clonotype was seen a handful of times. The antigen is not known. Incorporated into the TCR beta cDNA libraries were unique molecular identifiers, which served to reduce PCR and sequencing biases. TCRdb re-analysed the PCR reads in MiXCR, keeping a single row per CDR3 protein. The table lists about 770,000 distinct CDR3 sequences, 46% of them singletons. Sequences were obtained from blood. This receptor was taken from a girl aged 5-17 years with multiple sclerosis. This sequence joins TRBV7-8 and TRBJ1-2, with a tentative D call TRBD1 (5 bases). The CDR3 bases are TGTGCCAGCAGCTTATTGGGGACTTCTTACACCTTC. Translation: CASSLLGTSYTF.